This note documents a single T cell receptor beta chain sequence. Its specificity is not known. These data originate in a study of a mutant IDH1 vaccine in newly diagnosed glioma. Across the study: Scheduled for weeks 1, 3, 5, 7, 11, 15, 19 and 23, eight vaccinations were given to patients. Patients' prior therapy spanned radiotherapy, temozolomide, or both; most underwent both.

CDR3 size: 15 residues. Trimming cost V 3 bases and J 2 bases; bases outside gene matches: 2. The germline CDR1 and CDR2 sequences are SGHRS and YFSETQ. Using immunoSEQ multiplex PCR, the repertoire was profiled, and TCRdb retains in-frame clones only, with some absent. The sample contains roughly 62,000 clones, about nine tenths of which appear only once. Indicated time point: week 11, during vaccination. Every single dose of the vaccine, 300 ug of mutant IDH1 20-mer peptide, came with topical imiquimod. Patients carried new grade 3 or 4 IDH1-mutant astrocytomas lacking nuclear ATRX. The J gene is TRBJ2-6, the V gene TRBV5-1; 7 bases are shared with TRBD1. The sample here was PBMCs, taken from a glioma patient whose treatment included an IDH1 peptide vaccine. The TCR originated in a man between 40 and 49 years old with glioma. CDR3 in amino acids: CASSYDRAGANVLTF. The CDR3 region has the DNA TGCGCCAGCAGCTATGACAGGGCTGGGGCCAACGTCCTGACTTTC.